This record looks at one T cell receptor beta chain sequence and its context. Its antigen is not identified. This entry is derived from a study of radiation and T cells in renal cell carcinoma. Study-wide background: Nephrectomy followed 15 Gy stereotactic body radiation by 4 weeks. Study-level findings and limits: From baseline, blood top tumor clonotypes peaked at 2 weeks post-radiation.

Sequenced by immunoSEQ multiplex PCR; TCRdb stores in-frame clones only, minus some. The profile shows approximately 110,000 clones, roughly 80% of them singletons. The CDR3 runs 14 residues. CDR1 is MNHEY, CDR2 SVGAGI, per germline. With V trimmed by 4 bases and J by 8 bases, 10 bases remained unmatched. The sample's time point: baseline pretreatment blood. Documented treatment: 15 Gy SBRT to primary tumor, nephrectomy 4 weeks later. The TCR was taken from a woman aged 60-75 years with renal cell carcinoma. The gene calls are TRBV6-5 and TRBJ1-2; 7 bases are a match to TRBD1. The sample in question was blood, obtained from a patient whose treatment included radiotherapy and nephrectomy. CDR3 amino acids: CASSSGTAHGGYTF. The CDR3 nucleotides are TGTGCCAGCAGTTCCGGGACAGCCCACGGGGGCTACACCTTC.